These 32 T cell receptor beta chains originate from one sample sequenced in a study of cytomegalovirus exposure and HLA in healthy donors (dated by TCRdb to 2016 to 2017). Library method: the immunoSEQ multiplex PCR assay. For the multiplex PCR, a mixture combining 60 forward primers for TCR Vbeta segments and 13 reverse primers for TCR Jbeta segments was used. This is the immuneACCESS table as TCRdb keeps it, with only in-frame sequences that have V and J called. A part of the clones is gone; compared with another copy, unresolved V genes explain less than half, and the rest is unexplained. The sample table lists over 150,000 clones, roughly 87% of them with a count of one. The ten biggest clones cover approximately 0.23% of the sample. The sample comprised PBMCs. The receptors were sampled from a girl under three years old in good health and CMV-seronegative.

The V and J genes are TRBV2 and TRBJ2-1; 10 bases agree with TRBD2. V lost 7 bases, J lost 6 bases, and 9 bases stayed unmatched. The CDR3 totals 15 residues. The germline V gene has CDR1 SNHLY and CDR2 FYNNEI. This chain's CDR3 is CASIQAGGPGNEQFF. The CDR3, as DNA: TGTGCCAGCATTCAAGCGGGGGGGCCAGGCAATGAGCAGTTCTTC.

The rearrangement joins TRBV7-8 to TRBJ1-5; tentatively, D is TRBD1 (6 bases). The germline V gene has CDR1 SGHVS and CDR2 FQNEAQ. CDR3 length equals 20 residues. V lost 3 bases and J 5 bases, leaving 29 bases between the germline ends. Here the CDR3 reads CASSLGSWSVRTDEDQPQHF. CDR3 bases: TGTGCCAGCAGCTTGGGTTCGTGGTCGGTCCGGACAGACGAAGATCAGCCCCAGCATTTT.

This rearrangement joins TRBV9 to TRBJ2-3, with 9 bases matching TRBD2. Germline CDR1 and CDR2: SGDLS and YYNGEE. V lost 2 bases, J lost 0 bases, and 7 bases stayed unmatched. This CDR3 has 17 amino acids. CDR3: CASSVSGGRSSTDTQYF. CDR3 DNA: TGTGCCAGCAGCGTGAGCGGGGGGCGATCTAGCACAGATACGCAGTATTTT.

The chain carries TRBV5-4 and TRBJ2-7, with a weak D call TRBD1 (6 bases). The germline V and J ends were trimmed by 5 bases and 5 bases, with 20 bases remaining between them. This CDR3 comprises 15 residues. Germline CDR1 and CDR2: SGHNT and YYREEE (reference sequence). This CDR3 reads CASSQRDRPLHEQYF. CDR3 DNA sequence: TGTGCCAGCAGTCAACGCGACAGGCCCTTGCACGAGCAGTACTTC.

The chain has TRBV11-2 and TRBJ1-3; 9 nucleotides line up with TRBD1. The ends lost 3 bases at V and 5 bases at J; junction bases unmatched: 2. The CDR3 is 14 amino acids. The germline V gene has CDR1 SGHAT and CDR2 FQNNGV. As DNA, the CDR3 is TGTGCCAGCAGCTTGACAGGGGGGAGAAACACCATATATTTT. Translation gives CASSLTGGRNTIYF.

This clone was counted a single time. The chain has TRBV5-4 and TRBJ1-1; the match to TRBD1 covers 9 bases. CDR3 length equals 14 residues. The germline V gene has CDR1 SGHNT and CDR2 YYREEE (reference sequence). V shed 5 bases and J 5 bases; nucleotides not matched to a gene: 7. CDR3 sequence reads: CASSRRDRETEAFF. The CDR3, as DNA: TGTGCCAGCAGTCGCCGGGACAGGGAGACTGAAGCTTTCTTT.

This chain uses TRBV20-1 with TRBJ1-4; 9 bases align to TRBD1. The germline gives CDR1 DFQATT, CDR2 SNEGSKA (reference sequence). CDR3 length: 11 residues. CDR3 DNA sequence: TGCAGCGTGGACAGGGGAGAAAAACTGTTTTTT. It encodes CSVDRGEKLFF.

The chain links TRBV25-1 to TRBJ1-1; the D gene is possibly TRBD1 (6 bases). V lost 1 base and J 5 bases, leaving 17 bases between the germline ends. Germline CDR1 and CDR2: MGHDK and SYGVNS. This CDR3 is 16 amino acids long. CDR3 bases: TGTGCCAGCAGTGAATTAAGACAGGCGGGGGAAACTGAAGCTTTCTTT. Protein product: CASSELRQAGETEAFF.

J is TRBJ2-1 and V is TRBV7-3; D gene uncertain. From germline, CDR1 is SGHTA and CDR2 FQGTGA. CDR3 length: 13 amino acids. V was trimmed by 1 base and J by 7 bases, leaving 8 bases between them. The CDR3 here is CASSLMVGNEQFF. The DNA for the CDR3 is TGTGCCAGCAGCTTAATGGTCGGGAATGAGCAGTTCTTC.

The V and J genes are TRBV30 and TRBJ2-3, with D tentatively TRBD2 (6 bases). CDR1 is GTSNPN, CDR2 SVGIG, per germline (reference sequence). The germline V and J ends were trimmed by 0 bases and 14 bases, with 15 bases remaining between them. The CDR3 totals 12 residues. CDR3 residues: CAWSVPGSGRYF. The DNA of the CDR3 is TGTGCCTGGAGTGTACCCGGGAGTGGGCGGTATTTT.

This chain connects TRBV5-1 to TRBJ2-2; 9 bases map to TRBD1. J was trimmed by 4 bases and V by 3 bases; bases with no gene match: 7. The CDR3 consists of 16 residues. Germline CDR1 SGHRS, CDR2 YFSETQ. DNA of the CDR3: TGCGCCAGCAGCTCTCAGACAGGGGGTCCCACCGGGGAGCTGTTTTTT. It codes for CASSSQTGGPTGELFF.

This chain connects TRBV7-2 to TRBJ2-1; D possibly corresponds to TRBD2 (5 bases). The germline CDR1 and CDR2 sequences are SGHTA and FQGNSA. The CDR3 runs 15 residues. V was shortened by 5 bases and J by 3 bases, with 14 bases between the two germline ends. CDR3 in amino acids: CASSPLGGGYNEQFF. The DNA of the CDR3 is TGTGCCAGCAGCCCCCTTGGAGGAGGCTACAATGAGCAGTTCTTC.

This clone was detected only once. The V gene is TRBV11-2, the J gene TRBJ1-2; TRBD1 might be the D (5 bases). CDR1 and CDR2 from the germline V gene are SGHAT and FQNNGV. The V end was cut by 5 bases, the J end by 8 bases, with 15 bases between. This CDR3 region has 13 residues. Here the CDR3 reads CASSPRSRGGYTF. CDR3 bases: TGTGCCAGCAGCCCCCGGAGTAGGGGAGGCTACACCTTC.

V gene TRBV6-1 combines with J gene TRBJ2-7; D might be TRBD1 (5 bases). This CDR3 contains 15 residues. Trimming pared 8 bases from V and 2 bases from J, leaving 19 bases between. Germline V lookup: CDR1 MNHNS, CDR2 SASEGT. CDR3 region: CASVGLQGNTYEQYF. The CDR3 DNA follows: TGTGCCAGCGTAGGGTTGCAGGGAAACACCTACGAGCAGTACTTC.

The chain uses TRBV12-5 and TRBJ1-2; no firm D call. Germline V gene sequence: CDR1 LGHNT, CDR2 FRNRAP. This CDR3 spans 16 amino acids. The V and J ends lost 0 bases and 4 bases respectively, with 15 bases between them. CDR3 region: CASGLVLGKALYGYTF. The CDR3 DNA reads TGTGCTAGTGGTTTGGTACTAGGGAAGGCCCTCTATGGCTACACCTTC. Drawing the rest from reference TRBV12-5 and TRBJ1-2, the complete variable domain is DARVTQTPRHKVTEMGQEVTMRCQPILGHNTVFWYRQTMMQGLELLAYFRNRAPLDDSGMPKDRFSAEMPDATLATLKIQPSEPRDSAVYFCASGLVLGKALYGYTFGSGTRLTVV.

The chain recombines TRBV5-8 with TRBJ2-2, with 11 positions matching TRBD2. Unmatched junction bases numbered 1, after V lost 3 bases and J lost 3 bases. Germline assignment: CDR1 SGHTS and CDR2 YDEGEE. The CDR3 length is 15 residues. In DNA form, the CDR3 reads TGTGCCAGCAGCTGGGGACTAGCGGACACCGGGGAGCTGTTTTTT. This codes for CASSWGLADTGELFF.

This sequence joins TRBV11-3 and TRBJ2-2; the D is unclear. CDR1 and CDR2 (germline): SGHNT, YENEEA. The CDR3 length is 13 residues. V lost 2 bases to trimming and J lost 5 bases, with 6 bases between them. Here the CDR3 DNA reads TGTGCCAGCAGCTTAAGCGAGACCGGGGAGCTGTTTTTT. It is translated as CASSLSETGELFF.

This clone has only a few counts. The chain couples TRBV18 to TRBJ2-3; 8 bases fit TRBD2. From germline, CDR1 is KGHSH and CDR2 LQKENI. The length of the CDR3 is 14 residues. The V gene end was trimmed by 2 bases and the J gene end by 4 bases; junction bases not matched to a gene: 2. The CDR3 region has the DNA TGTGCCAGCTCACCAGGACTAGCTTCAGATACGCAGTATTTT. Translated: CASSPGLASDTQYF.

The chain links TRBV4-1 to TRBJ1-5; 9 bases are a match to TRBD1. This CDR3 is 15 amino acids long. CDR1 is MGHRA and CDR2 is YSYEKL in the germline V gene. The J segment lost 11 bases and the V segment lost 1 base, leaving 9 bases of the junction unmatched. CDR3 nucleotide sequence: TGCGCCAGCAGCCAAGGAACAGGGGGCGAGTTGGCCCAGCATTTT. It yields the protein CASSQGTGGELAQHF.

This chain links TRBV6-1 with TRBJ1-5; possibly TRBD1 for D (5 bases). Per the germline V gene, CDR1 is MNHNS and CDR2 is SASEGT. V was cut by 5 bases and J by 6 bases, with 14 bases left in between. This CDR3 contains 14 residues. This chain's CDR3 is CASSPRAGGQPQHF. The CDR3 nucleotides read TGTGCCAGCAGTCCGCGGGCGGGGGGTCAGCCCCAGCATTTT.

The chain employs TRBV29-1 and TRBJ2-3, with 7 nucleotides matching TRBD2. This CDR3 spans 13 amino acids. The germline gives CDR1 SQVTM, CDR2 ANQGSEA. Trimming at V came to 6 bases and at J to 5 bases, leaving 8 bases not matched to a gene. CDR3 sequence reads: CSVKGRAKDTQYF. The CDR3 DNA is TGCAGCGTAAAAGGGAGGGCCAAAGATACGCAGTATTTT.

This chain joins TRBV4-3 and TRBJ2-1; D not certain. This CDR3 has 13 amino acids. V was shortened by 1 base and J by 7 bases, with 8 bases between the two germline ends. Germline V gene data show CDR1 as LGHNA and CDR2 as YSLEER. CDR3 sequence: CASSQATGNEQFF. The CDR3 DNA reads as TGCGCCAGCAGCCAAGCGACCGGGAATGAGCAGTTCTTC.

The V gene is TRBV15, the J gene TRBJ2-2; D remains unclear. CDR3 length equals 13 residues. Germline CDR1 is LNHNV and CDR2 is YYDKDF (reference sequence). Trimming shortened V by 2 bases and J by 6 bases, and 7 bases separated the two germline ends. For the CDR3, the DNA is TGTGCCACCAGCAGATTAGAGGCCGGGGAGCTGTTTTTT. Protein product: CATSRLEAGELFF.

The count of this clone is one. The chain uses TRBV5-8 and TRBJ2-7, with no clear D. Germline V CDR1 and CDR2: SGHTS, YDEGEE. The CDR3 has 11 amino acids. The ends were cut back, 4 bases at V and 4 bases at J, with 6 bases in the middle. This chain's CDR3 is CASSPLYEQYF. Here the CDR3 DNA reads TGTGCCAGCAGCCCCCTTTACGAGCAGTACTTC.

This chain links TRBV4-1 with TRBJ2-7; TRBD1 matches at 9 bases. V lost 4 bases to trimming and J lost 2 bases; unmatched junction nucleotides: 9. Germline-derived CDR1 and CDR2 are MGHRA and YSYEKL. The CDR3 covers 16 residues. The CDR3 DNA reads TGCGCCAGCAGCCCCGGGAGGACAGGGGTCACCTACGAGCAGTACTTC. This codes for CASSPGRTGVTYEQYF.

The CDR3 DNA follows: TGTGCCAGCAGCGTCCGGGTAAACACTGAAGCTTTCTTT. This gives the protein CASSVRVNTEAFF. The rearrangement joins TRBV9 to TRBJ1-1; D remains ambiguous. CDR1 and CDR2 (germline): SGDLS, YYNGEE. Trimming removed 2 bases from V and 2 bases from J, with 7 bases in between. The CDR3 has 13 residues. Combining the CDR3 with reference TRBV9 and TRBJ1-1 gives the whole variable domain DSGVTQTPKHLITATGQRVTLRCSPRSGDLSVYWYQQSLDQGLQFLIQYYNGEERAKGNILERFSAQQFPDLHSELNLSSLELGDSALYFCASSVRVNTEAFFGQGTRLTVV.

V usage is TRBV5-1 and J usage is TRBJ2-7; D not certain. Trimming pared 2 bases from V and 0 bases from J, leaving 6 bases between. CDR3 size: 13 residues. Germline assignment: CDR1 SGHRS and CDR2 YFSETQ. Written as DNA, the CDR3 is TGCGCCAGCAGCTTTGGCAACTCCTACGAGCAGTACTTC. Its protein product is CASSFGNSYEQYF.

V usage is TRBV13 and J usage is TRBJ2-1; possibly TRBD2 for D (6 bases). The CDR3 extends over 14 amino acids. The V end lost 4 bases, the J end lost 7 bases, and 14 bases lay between the germline ends. Germline CDR1 PRHDT, CDR2 FYEKMQ (reference sequence). The CDR3 loop is CASSSSARVNEQFF. The CDR3 DNA follows: TGTGCCAGCAGCTCTAGCGCCAGGGTGAATGAGCAGTTCTTC.

This chain links TRBV6-5 with TRBJ1-1; D remains unclear. Trimming removed 0 bases at V and 1 base at J, with 12 bases between. This CDR3 is built from 16 residues. Germline V gives CDR1 MNHEY, CDR2 SVGAGI. The CDR3 here is CASSYSGRGRNTEAFF. CDR3 nucleotide sequence: TGTGCCAGCAGTTACTCGGGTAGAGGGAGGAACACTGAAGCTTTCTTT.

The chain employs TRBV7-6 and TRBJ2-7, with D possibly being TRBD1 (5 bases). V dropped 5 bases and J dropped 6 bases, with 14 bases sitting between them. This CDR3 comprises 13 residues. Germline V gene lookup returns CDR1 SGHVS and CDR2 FNYEAQ. This CDR3 is CASSRNGRVEQYF. The CDR3 coding sequence is TGTGCCAGCAGCCGCAACGGCAGGGTCGAGCAGTACTTC.

This clone was found a few times. The chain couples TRBV7-2 to TRBJ2-5, with a weak D call TRBD1 (7 bases). CDR3 length: 14 residues. Trimming took off 3 bases at V and 9 bases at J, with 17 bases between the two ends. Germline assignment: CDR1 SGHTA and CDR2 FQGNSA. The CDR3 here is CASSFRGGRGPQYF. CDR3 nucleotide sequence: TGTGCCAGCAGCTTTCGAGGGGGCCGGGGGCCCCAGTACTTC.

This chain joins TRBV9 and TRBJ1-3; D not certain. The CDR3 runs 13 residues. CDR1 SGDLS and CDR2 YYNGEE come from the germline V gene. The V end was cut by 0 bases, the J end by 4 bases, with 5 bases between. The CDR3 region has the DNA TGTGCCAGCAGCGTAGCTCCGGGAAACACCATATATTTT. This gives the protein CASSVAPGNTIYF.